The present T cell receptor beta chain was sequenced within a study of shared clonotypes between healthy human individuals (dated by TCRdb to 2020 to 2022). Broadly, across the study: The cohort included a few men and a couple of women between 18 and 49 years of age. To estimate repertoire size and how much clonotypes are shared between individuals, the study performed deep sequencing of blood TCR repertoires from a few healthy adults. Per donor, leukapheresis produced somewhere between about 0.8 and 9 billion PBMCs. Libraries were prepared and TCR repertoires were sequenced by different laboratories using diverse techniques, in order to increase sequencing depth and limit assay-specific biases.

TCR CDR3 regions were amplified from genomic DNA by multiplex PCR using the deep immunoSEQ assay. Extracted genomic DNA from each cell subset was spread evenly across all wells of several immunoSEQ 96-well plates, with each plate serving as a replicate. For unsorted PBMC, roughly 0.3 ug of genomic DNA, equivalent to about 30,000 T cell genomes, went into each replicate PCR. Unsorted PBMC genomic DNA was sequenced across ten immunoSEQ deep assay plates. The purified libraries were quantified using a Qubit 3.0 fluorometer, sized with a Bioanalyzer 2100, and then quantified again using the KAPA Library Quantification kit. A separate single-read 150-cycle Illumina NextSeq 550 flow cell was used to sequence each immunoSEQ 96-well plate. Regarding the original processing steps: Because the immunoSEQ output held only junctional sequences and lacked quality scores, the filtering could not match the filtering applied to full-length reads. Sequences were annotated with PyIR, a Python wrapper for IgBLAST v1.9, using IMGT germline references to assign V/J genes and CDR3. Reads were filtered out if the reads had weak V/J assignments (E-value above 1e-6), no CDR3, stop codons, out-of-frame junctions, or ambiguous translated residues. V3J clonotypes were defined as sequences sharing an identical inferred V gene, J gene, and CDR3 amino acid sequence. To compute the percentage overlap between repertoires, the number of shared unique clonotypes was divided by the size of the smaller repertoire. Repertoire richness was assessed with RTK rarefaction, the Chao1 estimator, and Recon v2.1 estimates of unobserved clonotypes. TCRdb obtained this table from immuneACCESS and retained in-frame rearrangements with V and J assigned. These tables miss some clones; where compared with another copy, unresolved V genes account for less than half of the shortfall, and the remainder is unexplained. Clonal size and the V and J genes are those of that table, whereas D and trimming came from the DNA. Here the sample has roughly 490,000 clones; around 80% occur a single time. The ten most abundant clones make up around 13% of the sample.

The donors were healthy, HIV-negative adults who had no recently reported acute infections or vaccinations. Every donor was a Caucasian adult living in Nashville, Tennessee, USA. For unsorted samples, 100 million or so PBMCs were counted, and genomic DNA was extracted using the QIAamp DNA Blood Mini kit. Blood was obtained by leukapheresis, after which PBMCs were separated by Ficoll-Histopaque density gradient centrifugation and cryopreserved in liquid nitrogen vapor phase. CDR1 and CDR2 (KGHSH, LQKENI) derive from the germline V gene. Relative to germline, V is 1 base shorter and J is 4 bases shorter, with 10 bases between their ends. From its cysteine to its phenylalanine, the CDR3 spans 14 amino acids. The DNA shown is the 42-base CDR3, in frame from base 1. With respect to this clone: Which antigen it targets is not known. Base qualities are not provided; no much larger clone lies one nucleotide away.

Study-level results and caveats: Pairwise subsampling indicated that sequencing depth was expected to affect the degree of clonotype sharing among donors. The small number of donors limited the genetic and exposure-history diversity represented. Sampling was restricted to blood, and TCR repertoires in tissue are likely to differ from TCR repertoires in blood.

Sequenced: PBMCs. The clonotype originates from a woman aged 40-49 years in good health. Some clones in this sample may be carry-over from other donors' samples. The V gene is TRBV18 and the J gene is TRBJ1-2; TRBD1 is a weak D gene call, 5 bases matching. DNA sequence: TGTGCCAGCTCACCACAGGACACCTTCTATGGCTACACCTTC. It is translated as CASSPQDTFYGYTF. The reference TRBV18 and TRBJ1-2 proteins fill in what lies around the CDR3, so the full variable domain reads NAGVMQNPRHLVRRRGQEARLRCSPMKGHSHVYWYRQLPEEGLKFMVYLQKENIIDESGMPKERFSAEFPKEGPSILRIQQVVRGDSAAYFCASSPQDTFYGYTFGSGTRLTVV.